Following are 27 T cell receptor beta chains from one sample sequenced in a study of PD-L1 blockade in urothelial cancer. The time point was: pretreatment peripheral blood. TCRdb's table, derived via immunoSEQ multiplex PCR, lists solely in-frame clones and lacks some. This table has 55,000 to 85,000 clones, 84% appearing once. The material sequenced was PBMCs, taken around atezolizumab (anti-PD-L1) treatment. These receptors all stem from a woman in her seventies with urothelial cancer.

This rearrangement joins TRBV6-5 to TRBJ2-7; D gene uncertain. V dropped 4 bases and J dropped 2 bases, with 6 bases sitting between them. The germline V gene has CDR1 MNHEY and CDR2 SVGAGI. This CDR3 is 12 amino acids long. The CDR3 is CASSSETYEQYF. The CDR3 DNA reads as TGTGCCAGCAGTTCGGAGACCTACGAGCAGTACTTC.

The chain combines TRBV28 with TRBJ2-7, with 9 bases matching TRBD1. Germline V gives CDR1 MDHEN, CDR2 SYDVKM. The CDR3 contains 16 residues. V lost 5 bases and J lost 1; bases outside the gene matches: 9. In DNA form, the CDR3 reads TGTGCCAGCAGTCACACAACAGGGGGCCCTTCCTACGAGCAGTACTTC. This gives the protein CASSHTTGGPSYEQYF.

The chain combines TRBV11-2 with TRBJ2-5; tentative D call: TRBD1 (5 bases). The germline gives CDR1 SGHAT, CDR2 FQNNGV. The germline V and J ends were trimmed by 4 bases and 0 bases, with 6 bases remaining between them. CDR3 length equals 13 residues. The CDR3 coding sequence is TGTGCCAGCAGCTCGACAGACCAAGAGACCCAGTACTTC. It specifies CASSSTDQETQYF.

The rearrangement uses TRBV27 and TRBJ1-6; 9 bases agree with TRBD1. V lost 2 bases, J lost 9 bases, and 2 bases stayed unmatched. Germline V gives CDR1 MNHEY, CDR2 SMNVEV (reference sequence). The CDR3 loop spans 14 amino acids. In DNA, the CDR3 is TGTGCCAGCAGTTTACGGGACAGGGTTTCACCCCTCCACTTT. Translation gives CASSLRDRVSPLHF.

DNA of the CDR3: TGTGCCAGCAGCTCCGTTCCCCCAACGGACACTGAAGCTTTCTTT. It codes for CASSSVPPTDTEAFF. V and J are TRBV7-9 and TRBJ1-1; D call uncertain. V was cut by 4 bases and J by 3 bases, with 15 bases left in between. CDR3 length: 15 amino acids. Germline lookup yields CDR1 SEHNR and CDR2 FQNEAQ (reference sequence). The complete variable domain, with remaining parts taken from reference TRBV7-9 and TRBJ1-1, reads DTGVSQNPRHKITKRGQNVTFRCDPISEHNRLYWYRQTLGQGPEFLTYFQNEAQLEKSRLLSDRFSAERPKGSFSTLEIQRTEQGDSAMYLCASSSVPPTDTEAFFGQGTRLTVV.

The rearrangement links TRBV6-6 to TRBJ1-5, with 7 bases aligning to TRBD1. The junction had 10 bases not matched to a gene; V was cut back by 8 bases and J by 0 bases. The germline V gene has CDR1 MNHNY and CDR2 SVGAGI (reference sequence). The CDR3 covers 16 residues. The CDR3: CASRYLRGDSNQPQHF. The CDR3 bases are TGTGCCAGCCGATACCTCAGGGGGGATAGCAATCAGCCCCAGCATTTT.

This chain joins TRBV5-5 and TRBJ1-2; possible D gene TRBD1, 5 bases. Per germline, CDR1 SGHKS and CDR2 YYEKEE (reference sequence). This CDR3 is built from 15 residues. V was cut by 4 bases and J by 0 bases, with 13 bases left in between. CDR3 in amino acids: CASSTGPRANYGYTF. CDR3 DNA: TGTGCCAGCAGCACAGGACCTAGAGCTAACTATGGCTACACCTTC. The variable domain in full, with the rest retrieved from reference TRBV5-5 and TRBJ1-2, is DAGVTQSPTHLIKTRGQQVTLRCSPISGHKSVSWYQQVLGQGPQFIFQYYEKEERGRGNFPDRFSARQFPNYSSELNVNALLLGDSALYLCASSTGPRANYGYTFGSGTRLTVV.

The genes are TRBV5-1 and TRBJ2-1, with 11 bases aligning to TRBD2. Germline CDR1 and CDR2: SGHRS and YFSETQ. V lost 3 bases to trimming and J lost 9 bases; unmatched junction nucleotides: 11. The CDR3 totals 16 residues. CDR3 residues: CASSWITSGGSSEQFF. The CDR3 bases are TGCGCCAGCAGCTGGATCACTAGCGGGGGCTCGAGTGAGCAGTTCTTC.

The chain joins TRBV18 to TRBJ2-1; TRBD2 matches 7 bases. Germline CDR1 is KGHSH and CDR2 is LQKENI. The CDR3 runs 18 residues. The V segment lost 3 bases and the J segment 8 bases; nucleotides outside the gene matches: 19. DNA of the CDR3: TGTGCCAGCTCACCCCAGCCTAGCGGCGGATCGGGTGGCCATGAGCAGTTCTTC. It codes for CASSPQPSGGSGGHEQFF. Drawing the rest from reference TRBV18 and TRBJ2-1, the complete variable domain is NAGVMQNPRHLVRRRGQEARLRCSPMKGHSHVYWYRQLPEEGLKFMVYLQKENIIDESGMPKERFSAEFPKEGPSILRIQQVVRGDSAAYFCASSPQPSGGSGGHEQFFGPGTRLTVL.

This chain links TRBV29-1 with TRBJ2-1; D perhaps matches TRBD1 (5 bases). Germline V gene lookup returns CDR1 SQVTM and CDR2 ANQGSEA. The CDR3 runs to 15 residues. Trimming removed 2 bases from V and 3 bases from J, with 14 bases in between. For the CDR3, the DNA is TGCAGCGTTGAATTCGTAGGGGCCGGCTACAATGAGCAGTTCTTC. It codes for CSVEFVGAGYNEQFF.

The V gene is TRBV6-1, the J gene TRBJ2-5, with 8 nucleotides matching TRBD2. The CDR3 is 14 residues long. The V gene's germline CDR1 is MNHNS and CDR2 SASEGT. Trimming cost V 8 bases and J 4 bases; bases outside gene matches: 9. CDR3 residues: CASFFGGGGETQYF. The DNA of the CDR3 is TGTGCCAGCTTCTTCGGGGGGGGTGGAGAGACCCAGTACTTC.

The rearrangement uses TRBV5-1 and TRBJ2-3, with 12 bases aligning to TRBD2. Trimming cost V 0 bases and J 5 bases; bases outside gene matches: 10. The CDR3 is 18 residues long. Per germline, CDR1 SGHRS and CDR2 YFSETQ. The CDR3 bases are TGCGCCAGCAGCTTGGTAGGAGCTAGCGGGAGGGCGGAAGATACGCAGTATTTT. This gives the protein CASSLVGASGRAEDTQYF.

The V call is TRBV5-4, the J call TRBJ2-1; 7 nucleotides agree with TRBD2. The CDR3 runs to 16 residues. Germline-derived CDR1 and CDR2 are SGHNT and YYREEE (reference sequence). V gave up 4 bases and J gave up 9 bases; unmatched junction bases: 16. This CDR3 reads CASSRGGTKGQAEQFF. CDR3 sequence (DNA): TGTGCCAGCAGCCGGGGCGGGACTAAGGGCCAGGCTGAGCAGTTCTTC.

This chain uses TRBV19 with TRBJ2-2; 7 bases map to TRBD1. In germline, CDR1 is LNHDA, CDR2 SQIVND (reference sequence). The CDR3 is made up of 17 amino acids. The ends lost 7 bases at V and 6 bases at J; junction bases unmatched: 17. The CDR3 spells CASNAITGVGVAGELFF. The CDR3 DNA sequence: TGTGCCAGTAACGCGATCACAGGGGTGGGAGTGGCCGGGGAGCTGTTTTTT.

The DNA for the CDR3 is TGCGCCAGCAGCTTGGAGCTAGCGACTAACAATGAGCAGTTCTTC. Amino acid sequence: CASSLELATNNEQFF. The rearrangement joins TRBV5-1 to TRBJ2-1; tentatively, D is TRBD2 (6 bases). The germline V gene has CDR1 SGHRS and CDR2 YFSETQ. The CDR3 contains 15 residues. Deletions cut 0 bases from V and 5 bases from J, with 12 bases between.

The V call is TRBV6-6, the J call TRBJ2-5; TRBD2 matches at 13 bases. Unmatched junction bases numbered 7, after V lost 5 bases and J lost 7 bases. Germline CDR1 reads MNHNY; CDR2 reads SVGAGI (reference sequence). There are 15 residues in the CDR3. CDR3 sequence: CASSLLAGGPGTQYF. Here the CDR3 DNA reads TGTGCCAGCAGTCTACTAGCGGGGGGGCCCGGGACCCAGTACTTC.

Only a few counts were recorded for this clone. The genes are TRBV6-1 and TRBJ2-7, with 10 bases that match TRBD2. Germline assignment: CDR1 MNHNS and CDR2 SASEGT. The junction had 14 bases not matched to a gene; V was cut back by 4 bases and J by 5 bases. The CDR3 is made up of 17 amino acids. The CDR3 coding sequence is TGTGCCAGCAGTGCCGGAAGACTAGCGGGCGCTGTACACGAGCAGTACTTC. Translation gives CASSAGRLAGAVHEQYF.

The CDR3 here is CAWRRGGRGDTQYF. The CDR3 DNA reads as TGTGCCTGGAGGCGGGGGGGGCGTGGAGATACGCAGTATTTT. The chain links TRBV30 to TRBJ2-3, with 9 bases aligning to TRBD2. CDR1 and CDR2 (germline): GTSNPN, SVGIG (reference sequence). V was clipped by 3 bases and J by 5 bases; unmatched bases: 6. The length of the CDR3 is 14 residues.

This chain links TRBV6-1 with TRBJ2-2, with D tentatively TRBD1 (6 bases). Germline V gene sequence: CDR1 MNHNS, CDR2 SASEGT. Trimming stripped 4 bases from V and 4 bases from J, with 13 bases between. The CDR3 is 15 residues long. This CDR3 is CASSVPGTLTGELFF. CDR3 bases: TGTGCCAGCAGTGTCCCCGGGACACTCACCGGGGAGCTGTTTTTT.

This chain connects TRBV19 to TRBJ2-4, with unresolved D. Per the germline V gene, CDR1 is LNHDA and CDR2 is SQIVND (reference sequence). This CDR3 region has 15 residues. The germline V and J ends were trimmed by 3 bases and 0 bases, with 9 bases remaining between them. The CDR3 loop is CASSITALAKNIQYF. The CDR3 bases are TGTGCCAGTAGTATCACCGCGCTAGCCAAAAACATTCAGTACTTC.

This clone was counted a single time. This chain joins TRBV19 and TRBJ2-5; maybe TRBD1 (5 bases). Per germline, CDR1 LNHDA and CDR2 SQIVND (reference sequence). Deletions cut 5 bases from V and 3 bases from J, with 10 bases between. The CDR3 sequence is 13 residues long. This CDR3 is CASSDDREETQYF. The CDR3 DNA reads TGTGCCAGTAGTGATGACAGAGAAGAGACCCAGTACTTC.

This chain links TRBV14 with TRBJ1-1; 8 bases match TRBD1. Unmatched junction bases numbered 7, after V lost 4 bases and J lost 3 bases. This CDR3 region has 15 residues. The germline CDR1 and CDR2 sequences are SGHDN and FVKESK. The CDR3 spells CASSPHRGSYTEAFF. For the CDR3, the DNA is TGTGCCAGCAGCCCCCACAGGGGGTCGTACACTGAAGCTTTCTTT. Drawing the rest from reference TRBV14 and TRBJ1-1, the complete variable domain is EAGVTQFPSHSVIEKGQTVTLRCDPISGHDNLYWYRRVMGKEIKFLLHFVKESKQDESGMPNNRFLAERTGGTYSTLKVQPAELEDSGVYFCASSPHRGSYTEAFFGQGTRLTVV.

This chain connects TRBV7-3 to TRBJ2-1, with TRBD2 matching over 14 bases. With 5 bases clipped from V and 0 bases from J, the junction kept 9 bases outside the gene matches. This CDR3 is 19 amino acids long. In germline, CDR1 is SGHTA, CDR2 FQGTGA. CDR3 amino acids: CASSPQGLAGVSSYNEQFF. The CDR3 DNA follows: TGTGCCAGCAGCCCCCAGGGACTAGCGGGAGTGAGCTCCTACAATGAGCAGTTCTTC.

The chain recombines TRBV9 with TRBJ2-5; D may be TRBD2 (5 bases). Trimming pared 0 bases from V and 4 bases from J, leaving 10 bases between. The CDR3 contains 14 residues. The V gene's germline CDR1 is SGDLS and CDR2 YYNGEE. This CDR3 is CASSVEVATETQYF. The CDR3 nucleotides are TGTGCCAGCAGCGTAGAAGTAGCGACAGAGACCCAGTACTTC.

The chain has TRBV13 and TRBJ1-6; maybe TRBD1 (6 bases). This CDR3 comprises 14 residues. Germline lookup yields CDR1 PRHDT and CDR2 FYEKMQ (reference sequence). V lost 5 bases, J lost 7 bases, and 12 bases lay in between. CDR3 region: CASSGRGTNSPLHF. The CDR3 nucleotides are TGTGCCAGCAGCGGCAGGGGTACCAATTCACCCCTCCACTTT.

The gene calls are TRBV11-3 and TRBJ1-1; D unclear. The V and J ends lost 1 base and 0 bases respectively, with 6 bases between them. The germline V gene encodes CDR1 SGHNT and CDR2 YENEEA. CDR3 length equals 14 residues. This CDR3 reads CASSLAGMNTEAFF. DNA of the CDR3: TGTGCCAGCAGCTTAGCAGGCATGAACACTGAAGCTTTCTTT.

This clone appeared a few times. The V gene is TRBV5-6, the J gene TRBJ1-1, with D possibly matching TRBD1 (5 bases). The germline CDR1 and CDR2 sequences are SGHDT and YYEEEE. Deletions cut 0 bases from V and 0 bases from J, with 15 bases between. The CDR3 runs to 17 residues. The CDR3 sequence is CASSLDTGGGMNTEAFF. The CDR3, as DNA: TGTGCCAGCAGCTTGGATACAGGTGGTGGAATGAACACTGAAGCTTTCTTT.